This T cell receptor beta chain originates from a study of radiotherapy plus CTLA-4 blockade in lung cancer. Chemo-refractory metastatic non-small-cell lung cancer patients were treated with focal radiation plus CTLA-4 blockade with ipilimumab. Method: immunoSEQ multiplex PCR; TCRdb's copy keeps in-frame clones and lacks some. The sample comprises 35,000 to 40,000 clones, roughly 72% of which are singletons, and around 9.9% rests with the top ten. General observations from the study: In blood, after radiotherapy plus ipilimumab, tumor-derived TCR clones expanded.

Per the germline V gene, CDR1 is SGHRS and CDR2 is YFSETQ. The CDR3 covers 14 residues. Trimming pared 4 bases from V and 0 bases from J, leaving 10 bases between. In regard to this clone: Antigen unknown.

This material consisted of peripheral blood, taken from a patient treated with radiotherapy plus ipilimumab. The chain uses TRBV5-1 and TRBJ1-2, with D perhaps TRBD1 (6 bases). The clonotype comes from a human donor with non-small cell lung cancer who had stable disease on radiotherapy plus ipilimumab. The CDR3 DNA follows: TGCGCCAGCAGCCCAAGGACAGCTAACTATGGCTACACCTTC. It codes for CASSPRTANYGYTF.